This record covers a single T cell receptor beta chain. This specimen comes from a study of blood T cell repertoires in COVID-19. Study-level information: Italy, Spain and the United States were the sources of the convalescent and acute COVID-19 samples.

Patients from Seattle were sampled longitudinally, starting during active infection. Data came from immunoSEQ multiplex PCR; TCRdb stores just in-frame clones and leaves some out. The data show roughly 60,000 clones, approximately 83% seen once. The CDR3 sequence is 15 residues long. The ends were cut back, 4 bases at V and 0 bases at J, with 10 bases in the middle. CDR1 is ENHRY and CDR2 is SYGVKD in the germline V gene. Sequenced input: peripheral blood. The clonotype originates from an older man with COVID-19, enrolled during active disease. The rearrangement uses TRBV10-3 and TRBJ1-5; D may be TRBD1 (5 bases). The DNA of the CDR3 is TGTGCCATCAGTGGATCGACAGATAGCAATCAGCCCCAGCATTTT. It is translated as CAISGSTDSNQPQHF.